Reported below is one T cell receptor (beta chain). Its antigen remains unidentified. Cells sorted by CD45RO/CCR7/CD25/CD127/CD95/CD27 comprised CD4+ naive, central memory, regulatory and stem cell-like memory cells. The sample originates from a study of beta chain features in type 1 diabetes. Whole-study results and caveats: Across all four CD4+ subsets, people with type 1 diabetes showed modestly shorter TCRB CDR3s. More deletions and fewer insertions at VDJ junctions were found in patients with type 1 diabetes. Relative to healthy donors, patients appeared to have naive, central memory and Treg TCRB repertoires that were more similar.

Expressed TCRB transcripts were sequenced after all isolated RNA was converted to cDNA. Sequencing used immunoSEQ multiplex PCR; TCRdb keeps in-frame clones, though not all of them. The sample consists of about 470,000 clones, over 25% of them appearing once. V lost 4 bases, J lost 3 bases, and 13 bases lay in between. The CDR3 has 14 amino acids. Germline loops: CDR1 LNHNV, CDR2 YYDKDF (reference sequence). The sequenced material came from naive CD4+ T cells from blood. This chain joins TRBV15 and TRBJ2-7, with D perhaps TRBD1 (6 bases). This sequence originates from a man aged 18 to 30 in good health. DNA of the CDR3: TGTGCCACCAGCATAACACAGGGAAACTACGAGCAGTACTTC. Translating gives CATSITQGNYEQYF.